The subject of this entry is one TCR beta chain. The antigen is unknown. This entry is derived from a study of early stage breast cancer tumors. Across the study: About 80% of the 16 invasive tumors were ER+, PR+ and HER2-. Study observations and caveats: Blood repertoires resembled normal breast more than tumor. Compared with adjacent normal breast, tumors showed around 2.5-fold denser, more clonal T cells.

The CDR3 loop spans 16 amino acids. With 8 bases clipped from V and 9 bases from J, the junction kept 17 bases outside the gene matches. CDR1 is MDHEN and CDR2 is SYDVKM in the germline V gene. The assay was immunoSEQ multiplex PCR, and TCRdb's table has in-frame clones only and misses some. The top ten clones hold roughly 13% of a sample with 25,000 to 30,000 clones, 80% of them seen once. The source is a person between 60 and 70 years old with breast cancer. The chain links TRBV28 to TRBJ2-1, with 9 bases fitting TRBD2. The sequenced sample consisted of blood. The CDR3 loop reads CASRPWSRTSAGEQFF. DNA for the CDR3: TGTGCCAGCCGCCCGTGGTCCCGGACTAGCGCAGGTGAGCAGTTCTTC.